This TCR beta chain was captured by sequencing in a study of graft-versus-host responses after intestinal transplantation. Study-wide points: Recipient bone marrow held GvH clones, some seen earlier in ileum or blood. Maximum circulating GvH clone levels tracked with early post-transplant HvG decreases. Within the allografts of patients who had graft-donor T cell macrochimerism, graft-versus-host to host-versus-graft clonal ratios were high.

In this sample, this clone turned up once. The antigen remains unidentified. V gave up 6 bases and J gave up 2 bases, with 13 bases separating them. Germline CDR1 is LNHDA and CDR2 is SQIVND (reference sequence). The CDR3 spans 14 residues. Profiling relied on immunoSEQ multiplex PCR, and the TCRdb table lists in-frame clones only, not all of them. Of 75,000 to 100,000 clones detected, under 85% appear once; the ten largest clones hold 17%. The J gene is TRBJ2-5, the V gene TRBV19, with D possibly TRBD1 on 6 matching bases. The receptor was isolated from a human donor who received an intestinal transplant. Sequenced material: unstimulated CD8+ T cells sorted from spleen or lymph node cells, taken before intestinal transplant. CDR3 in DNA: TGTGCCAGTAGGGGGACACCCGAACAAGAGACCCAGTACTTC. Its translation: CASRGTPEQETQYF. The whole variable domain, remainder taken from reference TRBV19 and TRBJ2-5, is DGGITQSPKYLFRKEGQNVTLSCEQNLNHDAMYWYRQDPGQGLRLIYYSQIVNDFQKGDIAEGYSVSREKKESFPLTVTSAQKNPTAFYLCASRGTPEQETQYFGPGTRLLVL.